A single sample is the source of the 27 T cell receptor beta chains below, sequenced in a study of blood T cell repertoires in COVID-19. The protocol was immunoSEQ multiplex PCR, while the TCRdb copy is restricted to in-frame clones and leaves out a portion. This table holds around 140,000 clones, 70% to 90% found once. The sequenced sample was peripheral blood. These receptors were collected from a man aged 65-85 years with active COVID-19.

V is TRBV27 and J is TRBJ2-7; 8 bases are shared with TRBD1. With V trimmed by 5 bases and J by 6 bases, 9 bases remained unmatched. Germline V gene lookup returns CDR1 MNHEY and CDR2 SMNVEV (reference sequence). This CDR3 has 14 amino acids. The CDR3 region has the DNA TGTGCCAGCAGTCCCCGGGACAGGTCCCGCGAGCAGTACTTC. Protein: CASSPRDRSREQYF.

V and J are TRBV28 and TRBJ2-1, with 8 nucleotides matching TRBD1. J was trimmed by 3 bases and V by 5 bases; bases with no gene match: 6. CDR1 is MDHEN, CDR2 SYDVKM, per germline. The CDR3 totals 15 residues. CDR3 DNA: TGTGCCAGCAGTGCACCCGGGACAGGCTACAATGAGCAGTTCTTC. It is translated as CASSAPGTGYNEQFF.

J is TRBJ2-7 and V is TRBV28; 9 nucleotides agree with TRBD2. This CDR3 comprises 15 residues. Per germline, CDR1 MDHEN and CDR2 SYDVKM. J lost 0 bases, V lost 2 bases, and 2 bases had no gene match. CDR3 in DNA: TGTGCCAGCAGTTTAAGCGGGAGGAGCTCCTACGAGCAGTACTTC. Translating gives CASSLSGRSSYEQYF.

This clone has just a few counts. The genes are TRBV19 and TRBJ1-1; perhaps TRBD1 as D (5 bases). V was shortened by 8 bases and J by 5 bases, with 18 bases between the two germline ends. CDR3 size: 14 residues. Germline loops: CDR1 LNHDA, CDR2 SQIVND (reference sequence). CDR3 DNA: TGTGCCAGTCGGCGGGCGGATGGGGGGACTGAAGCTTTCTTT. It translates to CASRRADGGTEAFF.

The chain combines TRBV18 with TRBJ1-1; D is ambiguous. Germline CDR1 KGHSH, CDR2 LQKENI. V lost 3 bases, J lost 1 base, and 6 bases lay in between. CDR3 length: 13 amino acids. CDR3 nucleotides: TGTGCCAGCTCACCTGGGCCGAACACTGAAGCTTTCTTT. Its protein product is CASSPGPNTEAFF.

The genes are TRBV18 and TRBJ1-1, with D perhaps matching TRBD1 (6 bases). Trimming stripped 6 bases from V and 4 bases from J, with 12 bases between. Germline CDR1 is KGHSH and CDR2 is LQKENI. This CDR3 is 13 amino acids long. CDR3 sequence: CASSRKGGTEAFF. CDR3 nucleotides: TGTGCCAGCTCTCGAAAAGGGGGCACTGAAGCTTTCTTT. Full variable domain (missing parts from reference TRBV18 and TRBJ1-1): NAGVMQNPRHLVRRRGQEARLRCSPMKGHSHVYWYRQLPEEGLKFMVYLQKENIIDESGMPKERFSAEFPKEGPSILRIQQVVRGDSAAYFCASSRKGGTEAFFGQGTRLTVV.

The chain combines TRBV28 with TRBJ1-1; D may be TRBD1 (5 bases). This CDR3 has 15 residues. The germline CDR1 and CDR2 sequences are MDHEN and SYDVKM. The ends were cut back, 5 bases at V and 4 bases at J, with 17 bases in the middle. The CDR3, as DNA: TGTGCCAGCAGTGCCCCGGGGGGTGGGAGCACTGAAGCTTTCTTT. Its protein is CASSAPGGGSTEAFF.

V and J are TRBV19 and TRBJ1-2, with D unclear. Germline CDR1 and CDR2: LNHDA and SQIVND (reference sequence). The V and J ends lost 10 bases and 4 bases respectively, with 22 bases between them. This CDR3 has 15 amino acids. The CDR3 region is CATFGPLTDTYGYTF. Here the CDR3 DNA reads TGTGCCACCTTTGGGCCCCTGACCGACACCTATGGCTACACCTTC. Looking up the rest from reference TRBV19 and TRBJ1-2 gives the full variable domain: DGGITQSPKYLFRKEGQNVTLSCEQNLNHDAMYWYRQDPGQGLRLIYYSQIVNDFQKGDIAEGYSVSREKKESFPLTVTSAQKNPTAFYLCATFGPLTDTYGYTFGSGTRLTVV.

The chain carries TRBV11-3 and TRBJ2-7, with 10 bases aligning to TRBD1. CDR3 length: 14 residues. Looked up from germline, CDR1 is SGHNT and CDR2 is YENEEA. V lost 5 bases to trimming and J lost 3 bases; unmatched junction nucleotides: 4. The CDR3 nucleotides read TGTGCCAGCAGCCCCGGACAGGGGGACTACGAGCAGTACTTC. Translation gives CASSPGQGDYEQYF.

J is TRBJ2-3 and V is TRBV28; D unclear. The CDR3 runs 17 residues. V lost 3 bases to trimming and J lost 0 bases, with 16 bases between them. Germline lookup yields CDR1 MDHEN and CDR2 SYDVKM. Here the CDR3 DNA reads TGTGCCAGCAGTTTTGGTTTGTCGGAGCCGAGCACAGATACGCAGTATTTT. Residues: CASSFGLSEPSTDTQYF.

The V and J genes are TRBV7-2 and TRBJ2-5, with 8 bases identical to TRBD2. The CDR3 has 16 amino acids. CDR1 is SGHTA, CDR2 FQGNSA, per germline. V gave up 3 bases and J gave up 1 base; unmatched junction bases: 7. CDR3 sequence: CASSFLLAGSQETQYF. CDR3 nucleotide sequence: TGTGCCAGCAGCTTCCTCCTAGCGGGTTCCCAAGAGACCCAGTACTTC. The full variable domain, completed using reference TRBV7-2 and TRBJ2-5, is GAGVSQSPSNKVTEKGKDVELRCDPISGHTALYWYRQSLGQGLEFLIYFQGNSAPDKSGLPSDRFSAERTGGSVSTLTIQRTQQEDSAVYLCASSFLLAGSQETQYFGPGTRLLVL.

The rearrangement joins TRBV7-9 to TRBJ2-1; the D is unclear. The germline CDR1 and CDR2 sequences are SEHNR and FQNEAQ (reference sequence). The CDR3 runs 15 residues. Trimming left V 2 bases short and J 5 bases short, with 13 bases between. The CDR3 DNA is TGTGCCAGCAGCTTAAAAAGGCGGTCCAACAATGAGCAGTTCTTC. Translation gives CASSLKRRSNNEQFF.

This chain connects TRBV5-8 to TRBJ2-1; a weak D match, TRBD2 (5 bases). V was cut by 0 bases and J by 8 bases, with 12 bases left in between. The CDR3 is made up of 14 amino acids. The germline gives CDR1 SGHTS, CDR2 YDEGEE. The CDR3 coding sequence is TGTGCCAGCAGCTTGGAACCAGCGCGGGATGAGCAGTTCTTC. Translation: CASSLEPARDEQFF.

As for this clone: This specimen includes other DNA sequences encoding the same CDR3. The CDR3 loop reads CASSLDSSTDTQYF. CDR3 DNA sequence: TGCGCCAGCAGCTTGGATTCTAGCACAGATACGCAGTATTTT. This chain joins TRBV5-1 and TRBJ2-3; D not certain. V gave up 0 bases and J gave up 0 bases, with 5 bases separating them. CDR1 is SGHRS and CDR2 is YFSETQ in the germline V gene. The CDR3 spans 14 residues.

The chain carries TRBV4-1 and TRBJ1-4; unclear D gene. CDR3 length: 16 amino acids. Trimming removed 5 bases at V and 5 bases at J, with 18 bases between. Germline V gene sequence: CDR1 MGHRA, CDR2 YSYEKL. The CDR3 DNA follows: TGCGCCAGCAGCGAAGTCCCGCAGAGACTGAATGAAAAACTGTTTTTT. Translation: CASSEVPQRLNEKLFF.

This clone was recorded once. This rearrangement joins TRBV7-9 to TRBJ2-5, with 8 bases matching TRBD1. The CDR3 loop spans 14 amino acids. Germline loops: CDR1 SEHNR, CDR2 FQNEAQ (reference sequence). V lost 4 bases and J lost 4; bases outside the gene matches: 5. CDR3 sequence reads: CASSSDRALETQYF. Written as DNA, the CDR3 is TGTGCCAGCAGCTCGGACAGGGCCTTAGAGACCCAGTACTTC. Together with reference TRBV7-9 and TRBJ2-5, the CDR3 gives the full variable domain: DTGVSQNPRHKITKRGQNVTFRCDPISEHNRLYWYRQTLGQGPEFLTYFQNEAQLEKSRLLSDRFSAERPKGSFSTLEIQRTEQGDSAMYLCASSSDRALETQYFGPGTRLLVL.

V usage is TRBV30 and J usage is TRBJ2-1, with 7 positions matching TRBD2. This CDR3 region has 13 residues. Looked up from germline, CDR1 is GTSNPN and CDR2 is SVGIG (reference sequence). The CDR3 reads CARSGDSYNEQFF. The CDR3 nucleotides are TGTGCACGCAGCGGGGACTCCTACAATGAGCAGTTCTTC.

This chain links TRBV15 with TRBJ1-6, with D unclear. This CDR3 comprises 15 residues. Trimming shortened V by 1 base and J by 7 bases, and 11 bases separated the two germline ends. CDR1 and CDR2 from the germline V gene are LNHNV and YYDKDF (reference sequence). CDR3 residues: CATSRGGIPNSPLHF. The CDR3, as DNA: TGTGCCACCAGCAGAGGAGGGATACCCAATTCACCCCTCCACTTT.

The V gene is TRBV7-2, the J gene TRBJ2-5; 16 bases are shared with TRBD2. The CDR3 has 17 amino acids. V lost 5 bases to trimming and J lost 5 bases; unmatched junction nucleotides: 8. Germline assignment: CDR1 SGHTA and CDR2 FQGNSA. Here the CDR3 reads CASSPGTSGGGRETQYF. The CDR3, as DNA: TGTGCCAGCAGCCCGGGGACTAGCGGGGGGGGTAGGGAGACCCAGTACTTC.

V and J are TRBV6-5 and TRBJ1-2; D unresolved. The CDR3 loop spans 12 amino acids. Trimming pared 6 bases from V and 4 bases from J, leaving 9 bases between. Germline loops: CDR1 MNHEY, CDR2 SVGAGI. CDR3 residues: CASRAGTYGYTF. The CDR3 nucleotides are TGTGCCAGCAGGGCAGGAACCTATGGCTACACCTTC.

This clone has just one count. V usage is TRBV5-1 and J usage is TRBJ1-1; no firm D call. Germline CDR1 is SGHRS and CDR2 is YFSETQ. Trimming cost V 4 bases and J 7 bases, with 17 bases left between them. CDR3 length: 14 amino acids. DNA for the CDR3: TGCGCCAGCAGCCCAAGTGATCGGCGGGGTGAAGCTTTCTTT. As protein: CASSPSDRRGEAFF.

This clone has only one observation. The V call is TRBV28, the J call TRBJ1-4, with D possibly matching TRBD1 (5 bases). The V end lost 6 bases, the J end lost 8 bases, and 16 bases lay between the germline ends. Germline loops: CDR1 MDHEN, CDR2 SYDVKM. The CDR3 totals 14 residues. CDR3 sequence: CASSPDSIREKLFF. The CDR3 DNA is TGTGCCAGCAGCCCCGACAGCATAAGAGAAAAACTGTTTTTT.

The chain couples TRBV4-2 to TRBJ2-1, with D possibly matching TRBD2 (5 bases). Looked up from germline, CDR1 is LGHNA and CDR2 is YNFKEQ. The V gene lost 9 bases and the J gene lost 6 bases, with 18 bases spanning the gap. This CDR3 is 14 amino acids long. CDR3 residues: CASQPAEKANEQFF. CDR3 coding DNA: TGTGCCAGTCAGCCAGCGGAGAAGGCCAATGAGCAGTTCTTC.

This clone was seen once. The J gene is TRBJ2-5, the V gene TRBV28; D gene uncertain. Germline CDR1 is MDHEN and CDR2 is SYDVKM. The CDR3 length is 16 residues. Trimming took off 1 base at V and 1 base at J, with 13 bases between the two ends. CDR3 loop: CASSLSLDPTQETQYF. CDR3 DNA: TGTGCCAGCAGTTTATCCCTTGATCCTACCCAAGAGACCCAGTACTTC.

The CDR3 DNA sequence: TGTGCCAGCAGTGAAGAGGGAGGGGAAAAACTGTTTTTT. This gives the protein CASSEEGGEKLFF. V and J are TRBV6-1 and TRBJ1-4, with unresolved D. CDR3 length: 13 amino acids. Germline CDR1 is MNHNS and CDR2 is SASEGT. Deletions cut 1 base from V and 8 bases from J, with 8 bases between.

This clone was found once. The chain couples TRBV19 to TRBJ2-1, with D perhaps TRBD1 (6 bases). Germline V gene sequence: CDR1 LNHDA, CDR2 SQIVND (reference sequence). CDR3 length: 12 amino acids. The CDR3, as DNA: TGTGGGACCGGGACACCTTACAATGAGCAGTTCTTC. It codes for CGTGTPYNEQFF.

The chain joins TRBV24-1 to TRBJ2-1; the D gene is possibly TRBD2 (5 bases). Per germline, CDR1 KGHDR and CDR2 SFDVKD. The CDR3 consists of 14 residues. V was shortened by 0 bases and J by 8 bases, with 10 bases between the two germline ends. CDR3 residues: CATSDLQPRDEQFF. The CDR3 DNA follows: TGTGCCACCAGTGATTTGCAACCGAGGGATGAGCAGTTCTTC.